Listed below are T cell receptor beta chains from one sample, sequenced in a study of T cells in Graves' hyperthyroidism and ophthalmopathy. One entry per CDR3 protein, called by TCRdb with MiXCR from the multiplex PCR reads. Of roughly 380,000 distinct CDR3 sequences listed, approximately 20% are singletons. The sample consisted of blood. The receptors shown here come from a woman between 18 and 29 years old with Graves' hyperthyroidism. CDR3s include the opening cysteine and the closing phenylalanine or tryptophan. Fields, in order: J gene, clone size, D gene, V gene, CDR3 DNA, CDR3 protein. A D gene is named only where the DNA matches it firmly. Rows give clone size only sometimes, using once, few, many, or a class for an expanded clone.

TRBJ2-5	few	TRBD1	TRBV5-1	TGCGCCAGCAGCTGGCAGGGGGCGGAGGAGACCCAGTACTTC	CASSWQGAEETQYF
TRBJ2-5	many	TRBD1	TRBV7-6	TGTGCCAGCAGTCAATTCACCAGGGGGATCCGAAAAGAGACCCAGTACTTC	CASSQFTRGIRKETQYF
TRBJ1-5	NA	NA	TRBV6-2/TRBV6-3	TGTGCCAGCAGTTACGTTGATAGCAATCAGCCCCAGCATTTT	CASSYVDSNQPQHF
TRBJ1-1	many	NA	TRBV2	TGTGCCAGCAGTGTCGGACAGACCGCTGAAGCTTTCTTT	CASSVGQTAEAFF
TRBJ2-7	many	TRBD1	TRBV6-1	TGTGCCAGCAGTCTCCGGGACAGGGCTCCCTACGAGCAGTACTTC	CASSLRDRAPYEQYF
TRBJ2-7	many	NA	TRBV6-5	TGTGCCAGCAGTTACTGGCTGGGCGAGCAGTACTTC	CASSYWLGEQYF
TRBJ2-5	many	NA	TRBV2	TGTGCCAGCAGTGATCACGGGGACACTCAAGAGACCCAGTACTTC	CASSDHGDTQETQYF
TRBJ2-2	NA	NA	TRBV20-1	TGCAGTGCTAGGGTCCCGACCGGGGAGCTGTTTTTT	CSARVPTGELFF
TRBJ1-5	many	NA	TRBV20-1	TGCAGTGCTAGGACAGCTATTCAGCCCCAGCATTTT	CSARTAIQPQHF
TRBJ1-5	many	NA	TRBV14	TGTGCCAGCAGCCAGTTAAGATATCGCATCACAGATCAGCCCCAGCATTTT	CASSQLRYRITDQPQHF
TRBJ1-5	many	NA	TRBV20-1	TGCAGTGCTAGATCGACCCCTCGAGGAAGCAATCAGCCCCAGCATTTT	CSARSTPRGSNQPQHF
TRBJ1-1	many	TRBD1	TRBV6-1	TGTGCCAGCAGTCCCCTACCGGGACAGGGGATGACTGAAGCTTTCTTT	CASSPLPGQGMTEAFF
TRBJ1-2	NA	TRBD1	TRBV12-3/TRBV12-4	TGTGCCAGCAGTGGAACAGGGGGCCGTGGCTACACCTTC	CASSGTGGRGYTF
TRBJ2-3	NA	NA	TRBV7-8	TGTGCCAGCAGCTTAGCCTCCGGGGATACGCAGTATTTT	CASSLASGDTQYF
TRBJ1-1	many	NA	TRBV20-1	TGCAGTGCTAGACCCAGGTCTGAAGCTTTCTTT	CSARPRSEAFF
TRBJ1-6	many	NA	TRBV6-2/TRBV6-3	TGTGCCAGCAGTTACGGGCCGTATTCACCCCTCCACTTT	CASSYGPYSPLHF
TRBJ2-7	many	NA	TRBV6-2/TRBV6-3	TGTGCCAGCGGGAATCCGGGACGTACGACCTACGAGCAGTACTTC	CASGNPGRTTYEQYF
TRBJ1-1	few	NA	TRBV6-5	TGTGCCAGCAGTTACTCGGCAGGTCGGCTGAACACTGAAGCTTTCTTT	CASSYSAGRLNTEAFF
TRBJ2-7	many	NA	TRBV6-1	TGTGCCAGCTCGGAAGGCTACGAGCAGTACTTC	CASSEGYEQYF
TRBJ2-2	many	NA	TRBV24-1	TGTGCCACCAGTGATTACAGCACCGGGGAGCTGTTTTTT	CATSDYSTGELFF
TRBJ2-2	NA	TRBD1	TRBV28	TGTGCCAGCAGGCCCCCGGGACAGGGGGCCACCGGGGAGCTGTTTTTT	CASRPPGQGATGELFF
TRBJ1-1	NA	NA	TRBV12-3/TRBV12-4	TGTGCCAGCAGTTCCTCCATGCGAACGAACACTGAAGCTTTCTTT	CASSSSMRTNTEAFF
TRBJ2-7	many	NA	TRBV18	TGTGCCAGCTCACCCGTGAGCGCGGACGAGCAGTACTTC	CASSPVSADEQYF
TRBJ1-6	few	NA	TRBV2	TGTGCCAGCAACCCCGGGACTCGGGGACGGAATTCACCCCTCCACTTT	CASNPGTRGRNSPLHF
TRBJ1-2	NA	NA	TRBV30	TGTGCCTGGAGTCTCTCTACCGGGACCCTGGTATTCCGGGGCTATGGCTACACCTTC	CAWSLSTGTLVFRGYGYTF
TRBJ2-2	many	NA	TRBV6-5	TGTGCCAGCAATTGGGCCACGAACACCGGGGAGCTGTTTTTT	CASNWATNTGELFF
TRBJ1-2	NA	TRBD1	TRBV6-2/TRBV6-3	TGTGCCAGCAGTTACTCAGGACAGGGTGGCTACACCTTC	CASSYSGQGGYTF
TRBJ1-1	many	TRBD1	TRBV5-4	TGTGCCAGCAGCGTGACAGGGGCCCACCCTGAAGCTTTCTTT	CASSVTGAHPEAFF
TRBJ2-2	many	NA	TRBV18	TGTGCCAGCTCACCACAGGGAGTAAACACCGGGGAGCTGTTTTTT	CASSPQGVNTGELFF
TRBJ2-2	few	TRBD1	TRBV4-1	TGCGCCAGCAGCCAAGCGGGACAGCTCACCGGGGAGCTGTTTTTT	CASSQAGQLTGELFF
TRBJ2-7	few	NA	TRBV7-2	TGTGCCAGCAGCTTAGTCGGCAGCTACTACGAGCAGTACTTC	CASSLVGSYYEQYF
TRBJ1-1	NA	NA	TRBV12-3/TRBV12-4	TGTGCCAGCAGTTTAACCGGATTGTGGACTGAAGCTTTCTTT	CASSLTGLWTEAFF
TRBJ1-3	many	NA	TRBV6-1	TGTGCCAGCAGCCATTACCTCAGGGGCACTGGAAACACCATATATTTT	CASSHYLRGTGNTIYF
TRBJ2-5	many	TRBD2	TRBV3-1	TGTGCCAGCAGCCAAGGATCACCAGCGGGGGGAGGGGAGACCCAGTACTTC	CASSQGSPAGGGETQYF
TRBJ2-5	many	NA	TRBV18	TGTGCCAGCTCACCACCACCGAGGGAAGAGACCCAGTACTTC	CASSPPPREETQYF
TRBJ2-7	many	NA	TRBV28	TGTGCCAGCAGTTTATGGGGGCGACGGACCAGCTCCTACGAGCAGTACTTC	CASSLWGRRTSSYEQYF
TRBJ2-7	few	NA	TRBV6-1	TGTGCCAGCAGTGAAGGAGCAGGGAGCTACGAGCAGTACTTC	CASSEGAGSYEQYF
TRBJ2-5	many	NA	TRBV12-3/TRBV12-4	TGTGCCAGCAACCAGGACTGGGAGCAAGAGACCCAGTACTTC	CASNQDWEQETQYF
TRBJ1-2	many	NA	TRBV30	NA	CAWSVGGGSTF
TRBJ2-5	many	NA	TRBV6-2/TRBV6-3	TGTGCCAGCAGTTACCTCTTATGGTCCCAAGAGACCCAGTACTTC	CASSYLLWSQETQYF
TRBJ2-2	few	TRBD2	TRBV4-2	TGTGCCAGCACCCACCTACCGGGACTAGCGGGGAAAACGAACACCGGGGAGCTGTTTTTT	CASTHLPGLAGKTNTGELFF
TRBJ2-7	NA	NA	TRBV6-1	TGTGCCAGCGGTGGGGGAATGTCCTACGAGCAGTACTTC	CASGGGMSYEQYF
TRBJ2-5	many	NA	TRBV10-3	TGTGCCATCAGTGAGTCCACCGGAGCAAGGGAGACCCAGTACTTC	CAISESTGARETQYF
TRBJ1-5	many	NA	TRBV2	TGTGCCAGCGGCCTATTAGGAGGCAATCAGCCCCAGCATTTT	CASGLLGGNQPQHF
TRBJ1-4	many	NA	TRBV7-3	TGTGCCAGCAGCTTATTGACAGGACGCAATGAAAAACTGTTTTTT	CASSLLTGRNEKLFF
TRBJ1-2	many	TRBD1	TRBV2	TGTGCCCCTGGGACAGGGGACACCTTC	CAPGTGDTF
TRBJ1-5	many	NA	TRBV6-5	TGTGCCAGCAGTTACGTCAGGGATCAGCCCCAGCATTTT	CASSYVRDQPQHF
TRBJ2-7	NA	NA	TRBV7-2	TGTGCCAGCAGCTTAGTGTTAGGCTACGAGCAGTACTTC	CASSLVLGYEQYF